This is a list of T cell receptor beta chains from one sample in a study of regulatory T cells in long-lasting Graves disease. TCRdb re-called the multiplex PCR reads with MiXCR, one entry per CDR3 protein. Of 300,000 to 500,000 distinct CDR3 sequences listed, less than 25% were seen once; the top ten hold less than 25%. The specimen comprised peripheral blood mononuclear cells (PBMCs), sampled when the disease was refractory, from a patient treated with antithyroid drugs. These receptors all come from a female donor with Graves disease. Both conserved end residues are part of each CDR3. The order of the fields is J gene, V gene, D gene, clone size, CDR3 DNA, CDR3 protein. The D gene is left open where the match is weak. Clone size is not always given. Where it is, it says once, few, many or a class for expanded clones.

j_call: TRBJ2-1
v_call: TRBV7-2
d_call: TRBD1
clone_size: NA
cdr3_nt: TGTGCCAGCAGTAACACCCTCTCCGGGACAGGGATGTCCTACAATGAGCAGTTCTTC
cdr3_aa: CASSNTLSGTGMSYNEQFF

j_call: TRBJ1-1
v_call: TRBV28
d_call: NA
clone_size: NA
cdr3_nt: TGTGCCAGCAGTCGTCAGGGGTTCCCTTTCCTTGAAGCTTTCTTT
cdr3_aa: CASSRQGFPFLEAFF

j_call: TRBJ2-2
v_call: TRBV5-4
d_call: NA
clone_size: few
cdr3_nt: TGTGCCAGCAGCTCCGCCGGGCGTGTAGCCGCGAACACCGGGGAGCTGTTTTTT
cdr3_aa: CASSSAGRVAANTGELFF

j_call: TRBJ2-7
v_call: TRBV6-1
d_call: NA
clone_size: many
cdr3_nt: TGTGCCAGCAGCCCCTGGTCCGGGTACGAGCAGTACTTC
cdr3_aa: CASSPWSGYEQYF

j_call: TRBJ1-5
v_call: TRBV6-1
d_call: NA
clone_size: NA
cdr3_nt: TGTGCCAGCAGAAACGAAGGGGGAGGCAATCAGCCCCAGCATTTT
cdr3_aa: CASRNEGGGNQPQHF

j_call: TRBJ2-1
v_call: TRBV19
d_call: TRBD2
clone_size: NA
cdr3_nt: TGTGCCAGTAGTACCCCTGATGAAACTAGCGGGAGGGTATCCTACAATGAGCAGTTCTTC
cdr3_aa: CASSTPDETSGRVSYNEQFF

j_call: TRBJ1-1
v_call: TRBV7-8
d_call: NA
clone_size: many
cdr3_nt: TGTGCCAGCAGCCCCCCCGGCTCTTCCACTGAAGCTTTCTTT
cdr3_aa: CASSPPGSSTEAFF

j_call: TRBJ1-5
v_call: TRBV7-2
d_call: NA
clone_size: NA
cdr3_nt: TGTGCCAGCAGCTTCCAGTACAATCAGCCCCAGCATTTT
cdr3_aa: CASSFQYNQPQHF

j_call: TRBJ2-1
v_call: TRBV3-1
d_call: TRBD2
clone_size: few
cdr3_nt: TGTGCCAGCAGCCAAGAGTTACTAGCGGGAGGAGGCAATGAGCAGTTCTTC
cdr3_aa: CASSQELLAGGGNEQFF

j_call: TRBJ2-5
v_call: TRBV7-8
d_call: NA
clone_size: many
cdr3_nt: TGTGCCAGCAGCTTGAACCAGGGGCCATCGGTGACCCAGTACTTC
cdr3_aa: CASSLNQGPSVTQYF

j_call: TRBJ2-7
v_call: TRBV11-2
d_call: NA
clone_size: few
cdr3_nt: TGTGCCAGCAGCCGAGACGCGGGCACGGTAATATACGAGCAGTACTTC
cdr3_aa: CASSRDAGTVIYEQYF

j_call: TRBJ1-6
v_call: TRBV6-1
d_call: NA
clone_size: NA
cdr3_nt: TGTGCCAGCAGTGAATCGTACTATAATTCACCCCTCCACTTT
cdr3_aa: CASSESYYNSPLHF

j_call: TRBJ2-2
v_call: TRBV27
d_call: TRBD1
clone_size: few
cdr3_nt: TGTGCCAGCAGTAAGACGCCAGGGCCGGGGACAGGGGGCACCGGGGAGCTGTTTTTT
cdr3_aa: CASSKTPGPGTGGTGELFF

j_call: TRBJ2-2
v_call: TRBV4-1
d_call: NA
clone_size: once
cdr3_nt: TGCGCCAGCAGCCAAGCCCCCGAGGGGTACACCGGGGAGCTGTTTTTT
cdr3_aa: CASSQAPEGYTGELFF

j_call: TRBJ1-1
v_call: TRBV7-2
d_call: NA
clone_size: many
cdr3_nt: TGTGCCAGCAGCTTGGGACTAGCAAACACTGAAGCTTTCTTT
cdr3_aa: CASSLGLANTEAFF

j_call: TRBJ2-4
v_call: TRBV6-1
d_call: TRBD2
clone_size: many
cdr3_nt: TGTGCCAGCAGTCCCTTTGCTAGCGGTATAACCAAAAACATTCAGTACTTC
cdr3_aa: CASSPFASGITKNIQYF

j_call: TRBJ2-7
v_call: TRBV2
d_call: NA
clone_size: many
cdr3_nt: TGTGCCAGCAGTGATACGACCTCGAGGGGTGAGCAGTACTTC
cdr3_aa: CASSDTTSRGEQYF

j_call: TRBJ2-7
v_call: TRBV10-3
d_call: NA
clone_size: NA
cdr3_nt: TGTGCCACCGGGCCCCTCGGGGTTTACGAGCAGTACTTC
cdr3_aa: CATGPLGVYEQYF

j_call: TRBJ2-7
v_call: TRBV27
d_call: NA
clone_size: few
cdr3_nt: TGTGCCAGCAGCCCGGGTAACGCGGGCTGGGAGCAGTACTTC
cdr3_aa: CASSPGNAGWEQYF

j_call: TRBJ2-7
v_call: TRBV19
d_call: NA
clone_size: few
cdr3_nt: TGTGCCAGTAGTCGGCAGCCTTACTACGAGCAGTACTTC
cdr3_aa: CASSRQPYYEQYF

j_call: TRBJ2-7
v_call: TRBV6-5
d_call: TRBD1
clone_size: many
cdr3_nt: TGTGCCAGCAGTTACTTTACCGCCGGGACAGGTTCCTACGAGCAGTACTTC
cdr3_aa: CASSYFTAGTGSYEQYF

j_call: TRBJ2-7
v_call: TRBV2
d_call: NA
clone_size: many
cdr3_nt: TGTGCCAGCAGTGAAGCGGAGGTCTTCTCCTACGAGCAGTACTTC
cdr3_aa: CASSEAEVFSYEQYF

j_call: TRBJ1-1
v_call: TRBV5-1
d_call: NA
clone_size: many
cdr3_nt: TGCGCCAGCAGCTTGAACCGGGCAGCGAACACTGAAGCTTTCTTT
cdr3_aa: CASSLNRAANTEAFF

j_call: TRBJ2-5
v_call: TRBV27
d_call: NA
clone_size: many
cdr3_nt: TGTGCCAGCAGTTTTAGGCGGACGGGTGATCAAGAGACCCAGTACTTC
cdr3_aa: CASSFRRTGDQETQYF

j_call: TRBJ1-1
v_call: TRBV28
d_call: NA
clone_size: NA
cdr3_nt: TGTGCAGCGAGGGACACTGAAGCTTTCTTT
cdr3_aa: CAARDTEAFF

j_call: TRBJ2-7
v_call: TRBV4-3
d_call: NA
clone_size: few
cdr3_nt: TGCGCCAGCAGCCATCAGCGGCAAGGTTCCTACGAGCAGTACTTC
cdr3_aa: CASSHQRQGSYEQYF

j_call: TRBJ1-5
v_call: TRBV28
d_call: TRBD1
clone_size: many
cdr3_nt: TGTGCCAGCACCCCAGGGGGCAGTCAGCCCCAGCATTTT
cdr3_aa: CASTPGGSQPQHF

j_call: TRBJ1-1
v_call: TRBV30
d_call: TRBD1
clone_size: many
cdr3_nt: TGTGCCTGGAGTGTGGGGACAGGGAACACTGAAGCTTTCTTT
cdr3_aa: CAWSVGTGNTEAFF

j_call: TRBJ1-3
v_call: TRBV12-3/TRBV12-4
d_call: NA
clone_size: NA
cdr3_nt: TGTGCCAGCAGGCTTGGAAACACCATATATTTT
cdr3_aa: CASRLGNTIYF

j_call: TRBJ1-5
v_call: TRBV7-2
d_call: NA
clone_size: NA
cdr3_nt: TGCGCCAGCAGCCAAGATAGTGGACCGGGCGGGCCCCAGCATTTT
cdr3_aa: CASSQDSGPGGPQHF

j_call: TRBJ2-5
v_call: TRBV12-3/TRBV12-4
d_call: NA
clone_size: many
cdr3_nt: TGTGCCAGCAGTTCTCGGGCAATTCAAGAGACCCAGTACTTC
cdr3_aa: CASSSRAIQETQYF

j_call: TRBJ2-5
v_call: TRBV30
d_call: NA
clone_size: many
cdr3_nt: TGTGCCTGGAACTCCGGTCCGGGGGAGACCCAGTACTTC
cdr3_aa: CAWNSGPGETQYF

j_call: TRBJ2-3
v_call: TRBV27
d_call: NA
clone_size: NA
cdr3_nt: TGTGCCAGCAGTAATAGACAGGGCACAGATACGCAGTATTTT
cdr3_aa: CASSNRQGTDTQYF

j_call: TRBJ1-5
v_call: TRBV19
d_call: NA
clone_size: NA
cdr3_nt: TGTGCCAGTATTAAGGCAGGGCTCAATCAGCCCCAGCATTTT
cdr3_aa: CASIKAGLNQPQHF

j_call: TRBJ2-2
v_call: TRBV27
d_call: NA
clone_size: NA
cdr3_nt: TGTGCCAGCAGTTTGGCAGGACGGGCCGGGGAGCTGTTTTTT
cdr3_aa: CASSLAGRAGELFF

j_call: TRBJ1-2
v_call: TRBV3-1
d_call: NA
clone_size: many
cdr3_nt: TGTGCCAGCAGCCAGGGTTATAACTATGGCTACACCTTC
cdr3_aa: CASSQGYNYGYTF

j_call: TRBJ1-2
v_call: TRBV6-1
d_call: NA
clone_size: few
cdr3_nt: TGTGCCAGCAGTAACGCAGAGGGGGACTATGGCTACACCTTC
cdr3_aa: CASSNAEGDYGYTF

j_call: TRBJ1-1
v_call: TRBV4-1
d_call: NA
clone_size: NA
cdr3_nt: TGCGCCAGCAGCCAAGATGCCCCAGGGGTTATGAACACTGAAGCTTTCTTT
cdr3_aa: CASSQDAPGVMNTEAFF

j_call: TRBJ1-5
v_call: TRBV28
d_call: TRBD1
clone_size: many
cdr3_nt: TGTGCCAGCAGCCTCAGGGGGACTGTCAATCAGCCCCAGCATTTT
cdr3_aa: CASSLRGTVNQPQHF

j_call: TRBJ2-1
v_call: TRBV6-2/TRBV6-3
d_call: NA
clone_size: few
cdr3_nt: TGTGCCAGCAGTTACTCGACCGGGAGCTGGGACAATGAGCAGTTCTTC
cdr3_aa: CASSYSTGSWDNEQFF

j_call: TRBJ2-1
v_call: TRBV28
d_call: TRBD2
clone_size: NA
cdr3_nt: TGTGCCAGCAGTTTATCCGAGAGGACTAGGAATGAGCAGTTCTTC
cdr3_aa: CASSLSERTRNEQFF

j_call: TRBJ1-5
v_call: TRBV4-1
d_call: NA
clone_size: NA
cdr3_nt: TGCGCCAGCAGCCAACTATCGGGCCCCACGGCGCACCAGCCCCAGCATTTT
cdr3_aa: CASSQLSGPTAHQPQHF

j_call: TRBJ2-7
v_call: TRBV5-1
d_call: TRBD1
clone_size: NA
cdr3_nt: TGCGCCAGCAGCTCCCGGGGGACAGGATCGAGCGAGCAGTACTTC
cdr3_aa: CASSSRGTGSSEQYF

j_call: TRBJ2-1
v_call: TRBV28
d_call: NA
clone_size: NA
cdr3_nt: TGTGCCAGCAGTCTCGGGATTAACAATGAGCAGTTCTTC
cdr3_aa: CASSLGINNEQFF

j_call: TRBJ2-7
v_call: TRBV29-1
d_call: TRBD2
clone_size: few
cdr3_nt: TGCAGCGTTGAACTAGCGGGAGGCGGTGAGCAGTACTTC
cdr3_aa: CSVELAGGGEQYF